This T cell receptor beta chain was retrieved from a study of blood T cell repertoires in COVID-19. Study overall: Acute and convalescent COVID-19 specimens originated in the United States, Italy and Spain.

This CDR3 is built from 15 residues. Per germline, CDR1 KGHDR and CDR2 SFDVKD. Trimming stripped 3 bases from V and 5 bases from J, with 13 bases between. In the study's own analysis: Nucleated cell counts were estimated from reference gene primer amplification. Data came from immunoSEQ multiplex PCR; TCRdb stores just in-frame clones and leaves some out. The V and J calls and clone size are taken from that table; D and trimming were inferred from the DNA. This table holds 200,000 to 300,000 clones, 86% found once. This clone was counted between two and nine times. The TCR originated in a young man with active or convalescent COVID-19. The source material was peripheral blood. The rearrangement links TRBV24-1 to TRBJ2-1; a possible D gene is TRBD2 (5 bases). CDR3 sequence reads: CATSDGKRNDNEQFF. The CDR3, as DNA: TGTGCCACCAGTGATGGGAAGCGGAACGACAATGAGCAGTTCTTC.